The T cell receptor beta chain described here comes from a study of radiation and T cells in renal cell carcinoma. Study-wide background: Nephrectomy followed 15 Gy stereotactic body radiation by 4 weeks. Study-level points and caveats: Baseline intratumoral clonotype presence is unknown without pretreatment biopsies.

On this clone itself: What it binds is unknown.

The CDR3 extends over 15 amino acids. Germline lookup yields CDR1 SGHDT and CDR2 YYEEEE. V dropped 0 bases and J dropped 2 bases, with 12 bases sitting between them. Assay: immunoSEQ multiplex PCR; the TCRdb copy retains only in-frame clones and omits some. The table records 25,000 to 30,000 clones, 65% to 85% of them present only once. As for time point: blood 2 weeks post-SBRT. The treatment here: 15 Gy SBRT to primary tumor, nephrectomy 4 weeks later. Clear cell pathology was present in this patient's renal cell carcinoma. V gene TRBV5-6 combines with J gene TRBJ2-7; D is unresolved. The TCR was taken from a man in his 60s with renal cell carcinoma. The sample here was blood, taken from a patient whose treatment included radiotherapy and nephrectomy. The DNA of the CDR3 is TGTGCCAGCAGCTTGGTGGAGAGCCGAACCTACGAGCAGTACTTC. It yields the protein CASSLVESRTYEQYF.